The subject of this entry is one T cell receptor (beta chain). The data stem from a study of T-cell reconstitution after alpha-beta-depleted transplantation in children. The CDR3 is 15 amino acids. CDR1 and CDR2 from the germline V gene are SGHNT and YYREEE (reference sequence). V trimming: 4 bases; J trimming: 6 bases; junction bases outside the gene matches: 6. TCRbeta library preparation incorporated unique molecular identifiers. TCRdb reprocessed the PCR reads with MiXCR, giving one entry per CDR3 protein. The sample lists around 500,000 distinct CDR3 sequences, under 15% seen once, with around 6% in the top ten.

Material: PBMCs from the stem cell graft donor, obtained from the stem cell graft. The origin of this receptor is a human donor who donated a stem cell graft to a child with combined immunodeficiency. V usage is TRBV5-4 and J usage is TRBJ2-2; 10 positions match TRBD1. DNA for the CDR3: TGTGCCAGCAGCGGACAGGGGGGTTTCCCCGGGGAGCTGTTTTTT. Its translation: CASSGQGGFPGELFF.